This T cell receptor (beta chain) came from a study of Ad26.COV2.S vaccination and SARS-CoV-2 variants. Treatment defined: 15 to 20 received Ad26.COV2.S at low or high dose, single or two shots; about 5 received placebo; per-sample allocation not given. Samples were taken on day 63 after the first vaccine or placebo injection. The length of the CDR3 is 14 residues. Germline V gene lookup returns CDR1 SGHNT and CDR2 YYREEE (reference sequence). The trim removed 1 base at V and 8 bases at J, leaving 2 bases unmatched. This clone was seen a few times. TCRdb's table, derived via immunoSEQ multiplex PCR, lists solely in-frame clones and lacks some. The table has about 350,000 clones, more than 75% seen once.

This specimen was peripheral blood, taken in a trial of Ad26.COV2.S vaccine versus placebo. This chain joins TRBV5-4 and TRBJ1-6, with 8 bases matching TRBD1. The receptor's source is a person between 18 and 59 years old who received the Ad26.COV2.S COVID-19 vaccine or a placebo. In nucleotides, the CDR3 is TGTGCCAGCAGCTTGTCAGGGGGCGATTCACCCCTCCACTTT. Amino acids: CASSLSGGDSPLHF. Using reference TRBV5-4 and TRBJ1-6 for the parts outside the CDR3, the full variable domain is ETGVTQSPTHLIKTRGQQVTLRCSSQSGHNTVSWYQQALGQGPQFIFQYYREEENGRGNFPPRFSGLQFPNYSSELNVNALELDDSALYLCASSLSGGDSPLHFGNGTRLTVT.